This TCR beta chain was sequenced for a study of CXCR3-negative and CXCR3-positive naive CD8 T cells. Notes on the study in general: Similar TRBV-TRBJ usage was seen in naive cells (both CXCR3-negative and CXCR3-positive), but memory cells differed.

5' RACE with UMI labels generated the TRB cDNA libraries. TCRdb reprocessed the 5' RACE reads; each CDR3 protein has one entry and no DNA is given. The sample data list about 90,000 distinct CDR3 sequences. Details on this clonotype: Antigen unknown.

The CDR3 covers 14 residues. Germline lookup yields CDR1 SGHTA and CDR2 FQGNSA. The V and J genes are TRBV7-2 and TRBJ2-1; no DNA is available, so the TRBD1 call from TCRdb remains unchecked. The receptor was derived from a human donor in good health. Some clones in this sample may be carry-over from other donors' samples. The sequenced sample consisted of naive CXCR3- CD8+ T cells from blood. The subset here: CD45RO-CCR7+CD27+CD95- naive CD8+ T cells lacking CXCR3 (TNR3-). The CDR3 is CASSSIPPYNEQFF.